A single sample gave rise to the 2 T cell receptor beta chains below, sequenced in a study of post-analysis software for immune sequencing data. Unique molecular identifiers were built into the TCR beta cDNA libraries. MiXCR, run by TCRdb on the PCR reads, gives a single entry per CDR3 protein. The sample comprises some 160,000 distinct CDR3 sequences, around 36% of which are singletons, and 25% to 35% rests with the top ten. This sample comprised blood, obtained after autologous hematopoietic stem cell transplantation. The receptor set was obtained from a girl aged 10 to 17 with multiple sclerosis.

Only one count was recorded for this clonotype. The chain recombines TRBV20-1 with TRBJ1-6; D may be TRBD1 (5 bases). Per germline, CDR1 DFQATT and CDR2 SNEGSKA (reference sequence). This CDR3 comprises 13 residues. Trimming took off 1 base at V and 5 bases at J, with 6 bases between the two ends. This CDR3 is CSARVDNNSPLHF. In nucleotides, the CDR3 is TGCAGTGCTAGAGTGGACAATAATTCACCCCTCCACTTT.

The chain employs TRBV20-1 and TRBJ2-7; 16 bases line up with TRBD2. This CDR3 spans 16 amino acids. V was pared by 3 bases and J by 7 bases, with 9 bases of the junction left unmatched. From germline, CDR1 is DFQATT and CDR2 SNEGSKA (reference sequence). The CDR3 loop is CSARGLAGGPGHEQYF. The CDR3 DNA reads TGCAGTGCTAGGGGACTAGCGGGGGGGCCAGGGCATGAGCAGTACTTC.